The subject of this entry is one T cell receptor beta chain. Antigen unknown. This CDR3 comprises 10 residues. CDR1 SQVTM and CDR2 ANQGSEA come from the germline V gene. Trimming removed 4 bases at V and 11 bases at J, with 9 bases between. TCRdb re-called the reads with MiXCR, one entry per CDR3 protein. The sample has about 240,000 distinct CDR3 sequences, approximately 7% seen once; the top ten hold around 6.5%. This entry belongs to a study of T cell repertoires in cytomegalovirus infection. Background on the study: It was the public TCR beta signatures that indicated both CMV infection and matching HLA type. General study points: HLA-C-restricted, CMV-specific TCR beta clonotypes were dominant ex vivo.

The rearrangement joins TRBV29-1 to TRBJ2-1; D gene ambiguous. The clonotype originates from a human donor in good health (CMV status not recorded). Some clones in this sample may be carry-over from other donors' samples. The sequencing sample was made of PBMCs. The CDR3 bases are TGCAGCGTTGTAGTCTACCAGCAGTTCTTC. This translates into CSVVVYQQFF.